This is a list of T cell receptor beta chains from one sample in a study of Ad26.COV2.S vaccination and SARS-CoV-2 variants. Profiled with immunoSEQ multiplex PCR; TCRdb holds only in-frame clones, not every one. The table lists some 520,000 clones, roughly nine tenths of them singletons. The specimen comprised peripheral blood, sampled in a trial of Ad26.COV2.S vaccine versus placebo. The receptor set was obtained from a person between 18 and 59 years old who received the Ad26.COV2.S COVID-19 vaccine or a placebo. The CDR3 runs from the conserved cysteine through the conserved F or W. A D gene is named only where the DNA matches it firmly. Where a row states a size, it is once, few, many or the class of an expanded clone; other rows omit it.

>TRBV28|TRBD2|-|TRBJ2-3
CASSGGLAGGYTQYF
TGTGCCAGCAGTGGCGGACTAGCGGGAGGATATACGCAGTATTTT
>TRBV12-5|-|-|TRBJ2-2
CASGLEAGELFF
TGTGCTAGTGGTTTGGAGGCCGGGGAGCTGTTTTTT
>TRBV20-1|TRBD2|-|TRBJ2-7
CSAPLAGVQYF
TGCAGTGCCCCCCTAGCGGGAGTTCAGTACTTC
>TRBV24-1|-|few|TRBJ2-2
CATSDSPLDKRELFF
TGTGCCACCAGTGATTCCCCCCTTGACAAGCGGGAGCTGTTTTTT
>TRBV28|TRBD1|-|TRBJ2-5
CASSTDRGRGETQYF
TGTGCCAGCAGTACGGACAGGGGGCGAGGAGAGACCCAGTACTTC
>TRBV5-1|TRBD2|-|TRBJ2-7
CASSLEGLAGGRYEQYF
TGCGCCAGCAGCTTGGAGGGACTAGCGGGAGGGAGGTACGAGCAGTACTTC
>TRBV13|TRBD2|-|TRBJ2-3
CASGRTSRADTQYF
TGTGCCAGCGGTAGGACTAGTCGGGCAGATACGCAGTATTTT
>TRBV5-1|-|-|TRBJ1-4
CASSLSWGYEKLFF
TGCGCCAGCAGCTTGTCTTGGGGTTATGAAAAACTGTTTTTT
>TRBV4-3|-|-|TRBJ2-2
CASSQDVGELFF
TGCGCCAGCAGCCAAGATGTCGGGGAGCTGTTTTTT
>TRBV7-2|-|-|TRBJ2-1
CASSSRSHSYNEQFF
TGTGCCAGCAGCTCACGGAGCCACTCCTACAATGAGCAGTTCTTC
>TRBV6-1|-|-|TRBJ2-2
CASSEDWIAGELFF
TGTGCCAGCAGTGAGGACTGGATAGCCGGGGAGCTGTTTTTT
>TRBV18|-|-|TRBJ2-1
CASSPGLYNEQFF
TGTGCCAGCTCACCGGGACTCTACAATGAGCAGTTCTTC
>TRBV5-6|-|-|TRBJ2-1
CASSLGGTDNEQFF
TGTGCCAGCAGCTTAGGCGGGACTGACAATGAGCAGTTCTTC
>TRBV7-2|-|-|TRBJ1-5
CASSNRQDQPQHF
TGTGCCAGCAGCAACCGACAGGATCAGCCCCAGCATTTT
>TRBV5-6|TRBD2|-|TRBJ2-2
CASRGSGRDTGELFF
TGTGCCAGCAGGGGGAGCGGGAGGGACACCGGGGAGCTGTTTTTT
>TRBV6-2/TRBV6-3|-|-|TRBJ1-2
CASSNPGAIYGYTF
TGTGCCAGCAGCAATCCGGGAGCAATTTATGGCTACACCTTC
>TRBV6-4|TRBD1|-|TRBJ1-1
CASSWRQGSPEAFF
TGTGCCAGCAGCTGGAGACAGGGCTCCCCTGAAGCTTTCTTT
>TRBV28|TRBD2|-|TRBJ2-3
CASRYTGLAADTQYF
TGTGCCAGCAGATACACGGGACTAGCGGCAGATACGCAGTATTTT
>TRBV27|TRBD1|-|TRBJ1-1
CASSLGTVNTEAFF
TGTGCCAGCAGTTTGGGGACAGTGAACACTGAAGCTTTCTTT
>TRBV4-2|-|-|TRBJ2-7
CASSQSQAYEQYF
TGTGCCAGCAGCCAGTCTCAGGCCTACGAGCAGTACTTC
>TRBV5-4|TRBD1|-|TRBJ2-7
CASSLQQGAGEQYF
TGTGCCAGCAGCTTGCAACAGGGGGCTGGCGAGCAGTACTTC
>TRBV6-6|-|-|TRBJ2-5
CASRSQYQETQYF
TGTGCCAGCAGATCTCAGTACCAAGAGACCCAGTACTTC
>TRBV5-6|-|-|TRBJ2-7
CASSSPTHADYSYEQYF
TGTGCCAGCAGCTCCCCAACGCATGCAGATTATTCCTACGAGCAGTACTTC
>TRBV7-2|-|-|TRBJ2-2
CASSLVVLGTGELFF
TGTGCCAGCAGCTTGGTCGTTTTGGGGACCGGGGAGCTGTTTTTT
>TRBV7-9|-|-|TRBJ2-2
CASSLVAGMNTGELFF
TGTGCCAGCAGCTTAGTGGCGGGAATGAACACCGGGGAGCTGTTTTTT
>TRBV6-1|-|-|TRBJ1-1
CASSEAPREFQAFF
TGTGCCAGCAGTGAAGCTCCCAGGGAGTTTCAAGCTTTCTTT
>TRBV7-9|-|-|TRBJ2-1
CASSLGGPSEQFF
TGTGCCAGCAGCTTGGGGGGCCCCAGTGAGCAGTTCTTC
>TRBV19|-|-|TRBJ2-3
CASSISRTWVTDTQYF
TGTGCCAGTAGTATATCAAGGACGTGGGTCACAGATACGCAGTATTTT
>TRBV7-3|TRBD2|-|TRBJ2-1
CASSSSGSPGFEQFF
TGTGCCAGCAGCTCAAGCGGGAGCCCTGGTTTTGAGCAGTTCTTC
>TRBV6-5|-|-|TRBJ2-7
CASNGREQYF
TGTGCCAGCAACGGTCGTGAGCAGTACTTC
>TRBV20-1|-|-|TRBJ1-1
CSARAVPEAFF
TGCAGTGCTAGAGCGGTCCCTGAAGCTTTCTTT
>TRBV10-3|-|-|TRBJ2-5
CAISTGEGVSAMETQYF
TGTGCCATCAGTACCGGTGAGGGGGTCAGCGCCATGGAGACCCAGTACTTC